This note documents a single T cell receptor beta chain sequence. The antigen remains undetermined. Some clones are missing from TCRdb's copy, which holds only in-frame ones; the method was immunoSEQ multiplex PCR. The data hold some 45,000 clones, with roughly 90% observed a single time. The data were obtained in a study of OX40 agonist ivuxolimab in advanced cancers. Findings and caveats of the study: Fewer expanded clones were found on average in CD4+ than in CD8+ T cells.

CDR3 length equals 13 residues. CDR1 and CDR2 (germline): MNHEY, SVGAGI. V lost 2 bases and J lost 6, with 11 bases in between. The clonotype comes from an adult with an advanced solid tumor such as melanoma, head and neck, liver or kidney cancer. The input for sequencing was CD4+ or CD8+ T cells sorted from blood, taken in a trial of the OX40 agonist ivuxolimab. The chain joins TRBV6-5 to TRBJ2-7; D unresolved. DNA for the CDR3: TGTGCCAGCAGTTACGGCAGGCTTTTCGAGCAGTACTTC. Residues: CASSYGRLFEQYF.